This entry describes one T cell receptor (beta chain). The data derive from a study of cytotoxic CD8 clonotypes in ibrutinib-treated CLL. CDR1 SEHNR and CDR2 FQNEAQ come from the germline V gene (reference sequence). CDR3 length: 17 amino acids. V was pared by 5 bases and J by 4 bases, with 13 bases of the junction left unmatched. TCRdb's copy holds only in-frame clones and misses some; the assay was immunoSEQ multiplex PCR. This sample has 150,000 to 200,000 clones, with over 75% found just once. The chain links TRBV7-9 to TRBJ2-7; 11 positions agree with TRBD2. This specimen consisted of PBMCs, obtained at disease progression, from a patient treated with ibrutinib. The sequence was obtained from a human donor with chronic lymphocytic leukemia. CDR3 in DNA: TGTGCCAGCAGCCCAAGGAGTGGTAGCGGGAGGGTATACGAGCAGTACTTC. It yields the protein CASSPRSGSGRVYEQYF. The complete variable domain, with remaining parts taken from reference TRBV7-9 and TRBJ2-7, reads DTGVSQNPRHKITKRGQNVTFRCDPISEHNRLYWYRQTLGQGPEFLTYFQNEAQLEKSRLLSDRFSAERPKGSFSTLEIQRTEQGDSAMYLCASSPRSGSGRVYEQYFGPGTRLTVT.